Each of the 6 T cell receptor beta chains below was sequenced from the same sample in a study of tumor-infiltrating lymphocytes in primary liver carcinoma. Co-extraction of both nucleic acids (RNA and DNA) used about 18-31 mg of unsorted bulk tissue. TCR beta cDNA was prepared out of about 530 ng total RNA by means of a constant-region primer. Nested multiplex PCR, run for three rounds with slightly modified ARM-PCR, yielded TCR beta libraries. Both of the initial two PCR rounds ran for approximately 11 cycles and employed TRBV1-TRBV30 forward primers alongside a C-beta reverse primer. TCRdb reprocessed the multiplex PCR reads with MiXCR, giving one entry per CDR3 protein. The repertoire holds 95,000 to 150,000 distinct CDR3 sequences, with about two thirds as singletons. The sample comprised tumor-adjacent normal liver tissue. The origin of the receptors is a woman aged 55-70 years with primary liver carcinoma and hepatitis B virus infection.

As to this clonotype: Here the CDR3 omits its conserved ending phenylalanine or tryptophan, so a read error is the likely source. The chain is built from TRBV10-2 and TRBJ2-7; 11 positions agree with TRBD2. CDR3 length: 17 residues. Germline assignment: CDR1 WSHSY and CDR2 SAAADI. DNA for the CDR3: TGCGCCAGCAGTGATGAGGGTTATAGCGGGAGGGCCTATGAGCAGTACTCC. Protein: CASSDEGYSGRAYEQYS.

This clonotype was seen at least ten times. The chain links TRBV4-1 to TRBJ1-4, with D unclear. V lost 3 bases and J 0 bases, leaving 8 bases between the germline ends. The length of the CDR3 is 15 residues. Germline V CDR1 and CDR2: MGHRA, YSYEKL. CDR3 coding DNA: TGCGCCAGCAGCCAGGGATTTTCAACTAATGAAAAACTGTTTTTT. Protein product: CASSQGFSTNEKLFF.

This clonotype was seen many times. The V and J genes are TRBV6-2 or TRBV6-3 and TRBJ2-1; the D gene is possibly TRBD1 (6 bases). The CDR3 has 12 residues. Looked up from germline, CDR1 is MNHEY and CDR2 is SVGEGT. Trimming pared 6 bases from V and 4 bases from J, leaving 7 bases between. The CDR3 coding sequence is TGTGCCAGCAGCCAGGGGTACAATGAGCAGTTCTTC. Protein sequence: CASSQGYNEQFF.

On this clonotype: Mismatch with germline at one junction end may stem from a read error. The rearrangement joins TRBV5-4 to TRBJ2-5; 7 bases line up with TRBD2. Germline values: CDR1 SGHNT, CDR2 YYREEE (reference sequence). This CDR3 has 14 residues. CDR3 amino acids: CVSSLTGRQETEYF. DNA for the CDR3: TGTGTCAGCAGCTTAACCGGGAGGCAAGAGACCGAGTACTTC.

Concerning this clonotype: Just one base apart from a much larger clone, this may be a read error. Since no conserved phenylalanine or tryptophan closes the CDR3, a read error is the likely cause. The gene calls are TRBV7-9 and TRBJ2-1; no clear D. The CDR3 length is 12 residues. The germline gives CDR1 SEHNR, CDR2 FQNEAQ (reference sequence). The germline V and J ends were trimmed by 4 bases and 8 bases, with 9 bases remaining between them. The CDR3 DNA reads as TGTGCCAGCAGCTGGAAATCGGATGAGCAGTTCTCC. Protein product: CASSWKSDEQFS.

With regard to this clonotype: Lacking the conserved final phenylalanine or tryptophan, this CDR3 likely reflects a read error. It is unclear where the CDR3 begins or ends on the DNA, so no DNA is shown, and the CDR3 is as TCRdb lists it. The chain combines TRBV29-1 with TRBJ2-1; TRBD2 reflects the table's D call only, with no check against the DNA. Germline CDR1 SQVTM, CDR2 ANQGSEA. Termini included, the CDR3 measures 12 amino acids. CDR3 region: CSVTPTGVELFS.